A selection of T cell receptor beta chains follows, all from one sample in a study of a mutant IDH1 vaccine in newly diagnosed glioma. Sequenced by immunoSEQ multiplex PCR; TCRdb stores in-frame clones only, minus some. Of roughly 38,000 clones detected, approximately 72% appear once; the ten largest clones hold approximately 5.8%. Their antigens remain unidentified. This specimen was PBMCs, taken from a glioma patient whose treatment included an IDH1 peptide vaccine. The receptor source for this set is a man over 45 with glioma. The CDR3 runs from the conserved cysteine through the conserved F or W. The D gene is left open where the match is weak. Size values are once, few and many counts, or a class for expanded clones, and some rows have none.

D gene	clone size	V gene	J gene	CDR3 protein	CDR3 DNA
TRBD1	-	TRBV5-4	TRBJ2-7	CASSLAQTRTGRNEQYF	TGTGCCAGCAGCTTGGCCCAAACGCGGACAGGGCGCAACGAGCAGTACTTC
TRBD2	once	TRBV5-4	TRBJ2-1	CASSLYSGGGDEQFF	TGTGCCAGCAGCTTGTATAGCGGGGGCGGGGATGAGCAGTTCTTC
TRBD2	-	TRBV14	TRBJ2-1	CASSRDGAGGRLNEQFF	TGTGCCAGCAGCCGAGACGGGGCGGGGGGGCGCTTGAATGAGCAGTTCTTC
-	once	TRBV2	TRBJ1-6	CASSEIRGVNSPLHF	TGTGCCAGCAGTGAAATCAGGGGAGTTAATTCACCCCTCCACTTT
-	-	TRBV7-2	TRBJ1-2	CASSPTGGANYGYTF	TGTGCCAGCAGCCCTACGGGGGGCGCTAACTATGGCTACACCTTC
-	-	TRBV5-1	TRBJ1-4	CASSLTGGNEKLFF	TGCGCCAGCAGCTTGACGGGGGGTAATGAAAAACTGTTTTTT
-	-	TRBV6-1	TRBJ1-4	CASRPRTVAEKLFF	TGTGCCAGCAGGCCGAGGACAGTAGCCGAAAAACTGTTTTTT
TRBD1	-	TRBV10-3	TRBJ1-1	CATRAGGGSEAFF	TGTGCCACCCGGGCAGGGGGTGGGTCTGAAGCTTTCTTT
-	-	TRBV6-5	TRBJ2-1	CASSLDTYNEQFF	TGTGCCAGCAGCTTGGACACCTACAATGAGCAGTTCTTC
-	-	TRBV29-1	TRBJ1-2	CSGKREGYGYTF	TGCAGCGGCAAGAGGGAGGGGTATGGCTACACCTTC
-	-	TRBV6-6	TRBJ1-4	CASRGRNEKLFF	TGTGCCAGCAGGGGACGTAATGAAAAACTGTTTTTT
TRBD2	-	TRBV7-2	TRBJ2-1	CASREAGGSYNEQFF	TGTGCCAGCAGAGAAGCGGGGGGTTCCTACAATGAGCAGTTCTTC
-	-	TRBV7-8	TRBJ2-3	CASSPPMDTQYF	TGTGCCAGCAGCCCTCCGATGGATACGCAGTATTTT
TRBD1	-	TRBV7-6	TRBJ1-5	CASSPGGFNQPQHF	TGTGCCAGCAGTCCAGGGGGGTTCAATCAGCCCCAGCATTTT
-	-	TRBV2	TRBJ1-1	CASSRVRNTEAFF	TGTGCCAGCAGCAGGGTACGGAACACTGAAGCTTTCTTT
-	medium-sized	TRBV10-3	TRBJ2-6	CAISEGVGANVLTF	TGTGCCATCAGTGAGGGGGTTGGGGCCAACGTCCTGACTTTC
-	-	TRBV2	TRBJ1-1	CASSEFSSGGHPENTEAFF	TGTGCCAGCAGTGAATTCTCATCGGGGGGCCATCCAGAGAACACTGAAGCTTTCTTT
TRBD1	few	TRBV9	TRBJ1-2	CASSDHGTGNGYTF	TGTGCCAGCAGCGACCACGGGACAGGGAATGGCTACACCTTC
TRBD1	-	TRBV4-2	TRBJ1-2	CASSQDGTDGYTF	TGTGCCAGCAGCCAAGATGGGACAGATGGCTACACCTTC
-	-	TRBV7-2	TRBJ1-1	CASSLLGGEAFF	TGTGCCAGCAGCTTACTCGGGGGTGAAGCTTTCTTT
-	few	TRBV9	TRBJ1-1	CASSARQAANTEAFF	TGTGCCAGCAGCGCCAGACAGGCGGCGAACACTGAAGCTTTCTTT
-	-	TRBV7-2	TRBJ1-3	CASSSGGSSSGNTIYF	TGTGCCAGCAGCTCGGGCGGCAGTTCCTCTGGAAACACCATATATTTT
-	-	TRBV30	TRBJ2-4	CAWSDNFGLGAKNIQYF	TGTGCCTGGAGCGATAATTTTGGATTGGGGGCCAAAAACATTCAGTACTTC
TRBD2	-	TRBV27	TRBJ2-6	CASSLFAVAGGRGANVLTF	TGTGCCAGCAGTTTATTCGCGGTAGCGGGGGGGCGTGGGGCCAACGTCCTGACTTTC
-	-	TRBV5-1	TRBJ1-1	CASRRQEGMNTEAFF	TGCGCCAGCAGGAGACAGGAGGGAATGAACACTGAAGCTTTCTTT
-	-	TRBV7-8	TRBJ2-5	CASSLGGLETQYF	TGTGCCAGCAGCTTAGGTGGGTTGGAGACCCAGTACTTC
TRBD1	few	TRBV27	TRBJ1-1	CASRYSGGLDTEAFF	TGTGCCAGCAGATACTCAGGGGGCCTTGACACTGAAGCTTTCTTT
-	-	TRBV5-6	TRBJ2-3	CASSSEIGTQYF	TGTGCCAGCAGCTCAGAGATCGGAACGCAGTATTTT
TRBD1	-	TRBV27	TRBJ1-4	CASRPGQGGEKLFF	TGTGCCAGCAGGCCGGGACAGGGTGGGGAAAAACTGTTTTTT
-	-	TRBV5-1	TRBJ1-2	CASSLAGEDYGYTF	TGCGCCAGCAGCTTGGCTGGGGAGGACTATGGCTACACCTTC
-	-	TRBV25-1	TRBJ1-5	CASSVGGASNQPQHF	TGTGCCAGCAGTGTCGGGGGTGCCAGCAATCAGCCCCAGCATTTT
-	-	TRBV4-2	TRBJ2-7	CASSQDVQVSYEQYF	TGTGCCAGCAGCCAAGATGTACAGGTATCCTACGAGCAGTACTTC
-	-	TRBV30	TRBJ1-2	CAWSVRNYGYTF	TGTGCCTGGAGTGTCCGGAACTATGGCTACACCTTC
-	-	TRBV19	TRBJ1-5	CAASGSSNQPQHF	TGTGCCGCCTCGGGGTCGAGCAATCAGCCCCAGCATTTT
TRBD1	once	TRBV5-6	TRBJ1-2	CASSFRAGGSYTF	TGTGCCAGCAGCTTCCGAGCAGGGGGAAGCTACACCTTC
-	-	TRBV19	TRBJ1-2	CASKTKGDTNYGYTF	TGTGCCAGTAAAACCAAGGGGGACACTAACTATGGCTACACCTTC
TRBD1	once	TRBV14	TRBJ2-1	CASSQVLRQGSNEQFF	TGTGCCAGCAGCCAAGTTTTACGACAGGGAAGTAATGAGCAGTTCTTC